The rows below give T cell receptor beta chains drawn from one sample of a study of spatial heterogeneity in lung cancer. TCRdb called the 5' RACE reads again in MiXCR, with one record for every CDR3 protein. The sample holds a few thousand distinct CDR3 sequences; more than 6.5% are singletons and the top ten take approximately 15%. The material sequenced was lung tumor tissue, taken at surgery. These receptors all stem from a male donor with early-stage non-small cell lung cancer. Each CDR3 is given with its conserved first and last residue. The order of the fields is J gene, D gene, V gene, clone size, CDR3 DNA, CDR3 protein. The D gene is left open where the match is weak. Not every row has a clone size; where given, it reads once, few, many or a size class.

J gene: TRBJ2-2
D gene: NA
V gene: TRBV27
clone size: medium-sized
CDR3 DNA: TGTGCCAGCAGACGAGGGGTCGGGGAGCTGTTTTTT
CDR3 protein: CASRRGVGELFF

J gene: TRBJ2-2
D gene: NA
V gene: TRBV27
clone size: medium-sized
CDR3 DNA: TGTGCCAGCAGTTTTCGAGGAACAGCGAACACCGGGGAGCTGTTTTTT
CDR3 protein: CASSFRGTANTGELFF

J gene: TRBJ1-2
D gene: TRBD1
V gene: TRBV3-1
clone size: NA
CDR3 DNA: TGTGCCAGCAGCCAAGCTGGTACGGGACAGACTTATGGCTACACCTTC
CDR3 protein: CASSQAGTGQTYGYTF

J gene: TRBJ1-2
D gene: NA
V gene: TRBV6-1
clone size: medium-sized
CDR3 DNA: TGTGCCAGCAGTGAAGTGGAGGGGACCTATGGCTACACCTTC
CDR3 protein: CASSEVEGTYGYTF

J gene: TRBJ2-7
D gene: NA
V gene: TRBV7-2
clone size: medium-sized
CDR3 DNA: TGTGCCAGTTCACAGGGCCTATCCTTATACGAGCAGTACTTC
CDR3 protein: CASSQGLSLYEQYF

J gene: TRBJ2-2
D gene: NA
V gene: TRBV7-3
clone size: few
CDR3 DNA: TGTGCCAGCAGCTTACTAGCCTGGACCGGGGAGCTGTTTTTT
CDR3 protein: CASSLLAWTGELFF

J gene: TRBJ2-5
D gene: NA
V gene: TRBV7-2
clone size: many
CDR3 DNA: TGTGCCAGCAGTCGACAGGTTCAAGAGACCCAGTACTTC
CDR3 protein: CASSRQVQETQYF

J gene: TRBJ2-7
D gene: NA
V gene: TRBV4-3
clone size: medium-sized
CDR3 DNA: TGCGCCAGCAGCCAACTCACGGGGATGACAGCCTACGAGCAGTACTTC
CDR3 protein: CASSQLTGMTAYEQYF

J gene: TRBJ2-5
D gene: NA
V gene: TRBV25-1
clone size: medium-sized
CDR3 DNA: TGTGCCAGCAGTCACGCCTCGATCGGGACCCAGTACTTC
CDR3 protein: CASSHASIGTQYF

J gene: TRBJ1-1
D gene: NA
V gene: TRBV6-6
clone size: NA
CDR3 DNA: TGTGCCAGCAGTTACTCCCAGGGGAGGAACACTGAAGCTTTCTTT
CDR3 protein: CASSYSQGRNTEAFF

J gene: TRBJ1-2
D gene: NA
V gene: TRBV18
clone size: medium-sized
CDR3 DNA: TGTGCCAGCTCACCATGGACAGATCATGGCTACACCTTC
CDR3 protein: CASSPWTDHGYTF

J gene: TRBJ2-2
D gene: TRBD2
V gene: TRBV20-1
clone size: NA
CDR3 DNA: TGCAGTGCAACTACCGGGACTAGCGAGACCGGGGAGCTGTTTTTT
CDR3 protein: CSATTGTSETGELFF

J gene: TRBJ1-2
D gene: NA
V gene: TRBV6-2/TRBV6-3
clone size: medium-sized
CDR3 DNA: TGTGCCAGCAGCGACCATGTCTATGGCTACACCTTC
CDR3 protein: CASSDHVYGYTF

J gene: TRBJ1-1
D gene: NA
V gene: TRBV5-1
clone size: many
CDR3 DNA: TGCGCCAGCAGCTTGAACCTGAACACTGAAGCTTTCTTT
CDR3 protein: CASSLNLNTEAFF

J gene: TRBJ2-3
D gene: TRBD2
V gene: TRBV4-2
clone size: few
CDR3 DNA: TGTGCCAGCAGCCAGGAAATAGCGGGGGGGTCAGATACGCAGTATTTT
CDR3 protein: CASSQEIAGGSDTQYF

J gene: TRBJ1-3
D gene: NA
V gene: TRBV6-5
clone size: medium-sized
CDR3 DNA: TGTGCCAGCAGTTACTCCTCCGAAGTCTCTGGAAACACCATATATTTT
CDR3 protein: CASSYSSEVSGNTIYF

J gene: TRBJ1-3
D gene: TRBD1
V gene: TRBV6-6
clone size: medium-sized
CDR3 DNA: TGTGCCAGCAGGGACAGGGGGACTGGAAACACCATATATTTT
CDR3 protein: CASRDRGTGNTIYF

J gene: TRBJ1-5
D gene: NA
V gene: TRBV2
clone size: NA
CDR3 DNA: TGTGCCAGCCGAAGGACAGATAGCAATCAGCCCCAGCATTTT
CDR3 protein: CASRRTDSNQPQHF

J gene: TRBJ2-2
D gene: NA
V gene: TRBV4-2
clone size: medium-sized
CDR3 DNA: TGTGCCAGCAGCCAAAGAACAAGGAGGGACACCGGGGAGCTGTTTTTT
CDR3 protein: CASSQRTRRDTGELFF

J gene: TRBJ2-1
D gene: NA
V gene: TRBV5-1
clone size: many
CDR3 DNA: TGCGCCAGCAGCTTGGGTCCGTTTGGCTACAATGAGCAGTTCTTC
CDR3 protein: CASSLGPFGYNEQFF

J gene: TRBJ1-5
D gene: NA
V gene: TRBV7-8
clone size: NA
CDR3 DNA: TGTGCCAGCAGCTCACCACGAGTTTGGCAGGGAGGCTTCTTTAGCAATCAGCCCCAGCATTTT
CDR3 protein: CASSSPRVWQGGFFSNQPQHF

J gene: TRBJ2-2
D gene: NA
V gene: TRBV6-5
clone size: many
CDR3 DNA: TGTGCCAGCAGCCTCACCTCCGGGTACACCGGGGAGCTGTTTTTT
CDR3 protein: CASSLTSGYTGELFF

J gene: TRBJ2-1
D gene: NA
V gene: TRBV5-1
clone size: medium-sized
CDR3 DNA: TGCGCCAGCAGCGTAGGCGGATCCTCCTACAATGAGCAGTTCTTC
CDR3 protein: CASSVGGSSYNEQFF

J gene: TRBJ1-1
D gene: NA
V gene: TRBV6-6
clone size: NA
CDR3 DNA: TGTGCCAGCAGTTACTCGCAAGGGGCTGGGACTGAAGCTTTCTTT
CDR3 protein: CASSYSQGAGTEAFF

J gene: TRBJ2-7
D gene: TRBD2
V gene: TRBV11-2
clone size: medium-sized
CDR3 DNA: TGTGCCAGCAGCTTAGTGTCCGGGACTACCTACGAGCAGTACTTC
CDR3 protein: CASSLVSGTTYEQYF

J gene: TRBJ2-2
D gene: NA
V gene: TRBV13
clone size: medium-sized
CDR3 DNA: TGTGCCAGCAGCCAATGGGGCCCCGCGAACACCGGGGAGCTGTTTTTT
CDR3 protein: CASSQWGPANTGELFF

J gene: TRBJ2-1
D gene: NA
V gene: TRBV2
clone size: medium-sized
CDR3 DNA: TGTGCCAGCACAGGGACCACTGAAGCGAATGAGCAGTTCTTC
CDR3 protein: CASTGTTEANEQFF

J gene: TRBJ2-6
D gene: NA
V gene: TRBV30
clone size: many
CDR3 DNA: TGTGCCGAAGCCGGGTTGGGGGCCAACGTCCTGACTTTC
CDR3 protein: CAEAGLGANVLTF

J gene: TRBJ2-7
D gene: TRBD1
V gene: TRBV5-1
clone size: few
CDR3 DNA: TGCGCCAGCACCACCGGGACAGGGGGCTACGAGCAGTACTTC
CDR3 protein: CASTTGTGGYEQYF

J gene: TRBJ2-1
D gene: NA
V gene: TRBV11-2
clone size: large
CDR3 DNA: TGTGCCAGCAGCGACTACAATGAGCAGTTCTTC
CDR3 protein: CASSDYNEQFF

J gene: TRBJ1-4
D gene: NA
V gene: TRBV7-2
clone size: medium-sized
CDR3 DNA: TGTGCCAGCAGCCGGGACATAAATGAAAAACTGTTTTTT
CDR3 protein: CASSRDINEKLFF

J gene: TRBJ2-2
D gene: TRBD2
V gene: TRBV9
clone size: many
CDR3 DNA: TGTGCCAGCAGCGCTACTAGCGACACCGGGGAGCTGTTTTTT
CDR3 protein: CASSATSDTGELFF

J gene: TRBJ1-1
D gene: NA
V gene: TRBV5-4
clone size: NA
CDR3 DNA: TGTGCCAGCAGCCGCGACGGGAACACTGAAGCTTTCTTT
CDR3 protein: CASSRDGNTEAFF

J gene: TRBJ2-5
D gene: NA
V gene: TRBV5-4
clone size: few
CDR3 DNA: TGTGCCAGCAGCTTAACTATCGACCAAGAGACCCAGTACTTC
CDR3 protein: CASSLTIDQETQYF

J gene: TRBJ2-5
D gene: NA
V gene: TRBV12-3/TRBV12-4
clone size: large
CDR3 DNA: TGTGCCAGCAGTTTGAATGCGGGGAAAACGGGGTCTTCCCGAAAAGAGACCCAGTACTTC
CDR3 protein: CASSLNAGKTGSSRKETQYF

J gene: TRBJ1-1
D gene: NA
V gene: TRBV12-3/TRBV12-4
clone size: NA
CDR3 DNA: TGTGCCAGCAGTTTCTTGGGGAACACCGCGAACACTGAAGCTTTCTTT
CDR3 protein: CASSFLGNTANTEAFF

J gene: TRBJ2-2
D gene: NA
V gene: TRBV20-1
clone size: few
CDR3 DNA: TGCAGTGCTAGAGATGGTTGGACATTCTCCAACGTGGACACCGGGGAGCTGTTTTTT
CDR3 protein: CSARDGWTFSNVDTGELFF

J gene: TRBJ2-7
D gene: TRBD1
V gene: TRBV7-2
clone size: NA
CDR3 DNA: TGTGTCAGCAGCCCCCAGGGGACAGGGGGTCCCTACGAGCAGTACTTC
CDR3 protein: CVSSPQGTGGPYEQYF

J gene: TRBJ2-1
D gene: NA
V gene: TRBV7-2
clone size: many
CDR3 DNA: TGTGCCAGCAGCTTAAATTCTCCAGGGGTTGGTGAGCAGTTCTTC
CDR3 protein: CASSLNSPGVGEQFF

J gene: TRBJ2-6
D gene: NA
V gene: TRBV2
clone size: medium-sized
CDR3 DNA: TGTGCCAGCAGTGACAGACTAGCTGGGGCCAACGTCCTGACTTTC
CDR3 protein: CASSDRLAGANVLTF

J gene: TRBJ1-2
D gene: NA
V gene: TRBV29-1
clone size: many
CDR3 DNA: TGCAGCGCCCGATTCCGGACTCCTGGCTACACCTTC
CDR3 protein: CSARFRTPGYTF

J gene: TRBJ1-1
D gene: TRBD1
V gene: TRBV6-5
clone size: medium-sized
CDR3 DNA: TGTGCCAGCAGTTACTCGGGGACAGGGGGGAACACTGAAGCTTTCTTT
CDR3 protein: CASSYSGTGGNTEAFF

J gene: TRBJ1-5
D gene: NA
V gene: TRBV6-1
clone size: few
CDR3 DNA: TGTGCCAGCCAGGAGTCCAATCAGCCCCAGCATTTT
CDR3 protein: CASQESNQPQHF

J gene: TRBJ2-3
D gene: NA
V gene: TRBV3-1
clone size: large
CDR3 DNA: TGTGCCAGCAGCCGGCGAAGGGCGCAGAGCACAGATACGCAGTATTTT
CDR3 protein: CASSRRRAQSTDTQYF

J gene: TRBJ2-7
D gene: NA
V gene: TRBV28
clone size: many
CDR3 DNA: TGTGCCAGCAGCAAAACAGGGAGAGGGGGAGAGCAGTACTTC
CDR3 protein: CASSKTGRGGEQYF

J gene: TRBJ1-6
D gene: NA
V gene: TRBV28
clone size: medium-sized
CDR3 DNA: TGTGCCAGCAGTTCGCCGGGAGGGGTCAATTCACCCCTCCACTTT
CDR3 protein: CASSSPGGVNSPLHF

J gene: TRBJ2-3
D gene: TRBD1
V gene: TRBV27
clone size: medium-sized
CDR3 DNA: TGTGCCAGCAGTCCATTCCAGGGGGCCACAGATACGCAGTATTTT
CDR3 protein: CASSPFQGATDTQYF

J gene: TRBJ2-3
D gene: NA
V gene: TRBV20-1
clone size: medium-sized
CDR3 DNA: TGCAGTGCTGAGGGCGAGGTGGGAGTGGGCACAGATACGCAGTATTTT
CDR3 protein: CSAEGEVGVGTDTQYF

J gene: TRBJ1-5
D gene: NA
V gene: TRBV19
clone size: medium-sized
CDR3 DNA: TGTGCCGTTGGGCCCACGGCGCGAGGGCCCCAGCATTTT
CDR3 protein: CAVGPTARGPQHF

J gene: TRBJ2-5
D gene: TRBD2
V gene: TRBV20-1
clone size: medium-sized
CDR3 DNA: TGCAGTGCTCTGGCGGGGGGGCCGGGGGAGACCCAGTACTTC
CDR3 protein: CSALAGGPGETQYF

J gene: TRBJ2-7
D gene: TRBD2
V gene: TRBV20-1
clone size: few
CDR3 DNA: TGCAGTGCTCGACTAGCGGGAGTCGAGCAGTACTTC
CDR3 protein: CSARLAGVEQYF

J gene: TRBJ2-5
D gene: NA
V gene: TRBV7-9
clone size: medium-sized
CDR3 DNA: TGTGCCAGCAGCCAGGAGGGGGAGACCCAGTACTTC
CDR3 protein: CASSQEGETQYF

J gene: TRBJ2-5
D gene: NA
V gene: TRBV2
clone size: medium-sized
CDR3 DNA: TGTGCCAGCAGTGAAAGGGCAGGGGAAGAGACCCAGTACTTC
CDR3 protein: CASSERAGEETQYF

J gene: TRBJ2-5
D gene: TRBD2
V gene: TRBV2
clone size: medium-sized
CDR3 DNA: TGTGCCAGCAGTCGAGCGGGGGGGCTACAAGAGACCCAGTACTTC
CDR3 protein: CASSRAGGLQETQYF

J gene: TRBJ2-6
D gene: NA
V gene: TRBV29-1
clone size: many
CDR3 DNA: TGCAGCGTTGAAGGTACATCTGGGGCCAACGTCCTGACTTTC
CDR3 protein: CSVEGTSGANVLTF

J gene: TRBJ1-4
D gene: NA
V gene: TRBV28
clone size: medium-sized
CDR3 DNA: TGTGCCAGCAGTTTAATGGGGTTGAGACTGTTTTTT
CDR3 protein: CASSLMGLRLFF

J gene: TRBJ2-7
D gene: NA
V gene: TRBV28
clone size: few
CDR3 DNA: TGTGCCAGCAGTTTCTTCACGACCTCCTCGGGACACCCTCTCTACGAGCAGTACTTC
CDR3 protein: CASSFFTTSSGHPLYEQYF

J gene: TRBJ1-4
D gene: NA
V gene: TRBV5-6
clone size: medium-sized
CDR3 DNA: TGTGCCAGCACCTTAAGGACAGACGGTGAAAAACTGTTTTTT
CDR3 protein: CASTLRTDGEKLFF